The sequence of this TCR beta chain was determined in a study of cytotoxic CD8 clonotypes in ibrutinib-treated CLL. Across the study: Patients gave response samples after a median about eleven months of treatment, range 6 to 36.

Researchers set a sequencing depth target of 1 in 200,000 to 1 in 1 million T cells. Sequencing was performed with immunoSEQ multiplex PCR; in TCRdb, only in-frame clones are kept and a portion is missing. Counted here are about 140,000 clones, 80% occurring once; the ten biggest clones make up roughly 7.2%. V lost 0 bases and J 3 bases, leaving 11 bases between the germline ends. This CDR3 region has 15 residues. Germline-derived CDR1 and CDR2 are MGHRA and YSYEKL. Regarding this clone: The antigen remains unidentified.

General observations from the study: Samples from sustained-remission and progressing patients were taken at different times. With treatment, public clonotypes, which were uncommon, either contracted or remained stable.

The sample consisted of PBMCs, taken after 36 months of ibrutinib treatment. This TCR was sampled from a human donor with chronic lymphocytic leukemia. The genes are TRBV4-1 and TRBJ1-1; D possibly corresponds to TRBD1 (6 bases). The CDR3 here is CASSQEAGGYTEAFF. The CDR3 DNA sequence: TGCGCCAGCAGCCAAGAGGCGGGGGGCTACACTGAAGCTTTCTTT.